Presented here are 29 T cell receptor beta chains from one specimen sequenced in a study of cytomegalovirus exposure and HLA in healthy donors. The PCR made use of 60 Vbeta and 13 Jbeta primers. The method was immunoSEQ multiplex PCR; TCRdb's version includes in-frame clones alone and lacks a portion of them. This sample has about 130,000 clones, with 80% found just once. The sequencing input was PBMCs. These receptors were collected from a woman aged 40 to 50 in good health and CMV-seronegative.

The V and J genes are TRBV15 and TRBJ2-2, with TRBD1 matching 9 bases. CDR1 and CDR2 (germline): LNHNV, YYDKDF (reference sequence). The ends lost 0 bases at V and 3 bases at J; junction bases unmatched: 8. The CDR3 spans 18 residues. CDR3 protein: CATSRDRGGQGHTGELFF. Here the CDR3 DNA reads TGTGCCACCAGCAGAGATCGAGGGGGACAGGGCCACACCGGGGAGCTGTTTTTT.

CDR3 nucleotide sequence: TGTGCCAGTAGTCCAGGACTCATCCTAGCTCGCTCTGGGGCCAACGTCCTGACTTTC. Translated: CASSPGLILARSGANVLTF. This chain uses TRBV19 with TRBJ2-6; perhaps TRBD2 as D (5 bases). Germline CDR1 reads LNHDA; CDR2 reads SQIVND (reference sequence). CDR3 length: 19 residues. Trimming took 5 bases from V and 0 from J, leaving 20 bases between them.

The rearrangement links TRBV10-3 to TRBJ1-1; 11 positions match TRBD1. V gave up 6 bases and J gave up 0 bases; unmatched junction bases: 9. Germline V gene lookup returns CDR1 ENHRY and CDR2 SYGVKD. This CDR3 comprises 17 residues. The CDR3 region has the DNA TGTGCCATCAGCCCGTCGGACAGGGGGCGCATGAACACTGAAGCTTTCTTT. It encodes CAISPSDRGRMNTEAFF.

The chain combines TRBV5-1 with TRBJ1-4; 11 bases are shared with TRBD1. The CDR3 runs 15 residues. The V segment lost 5 bases and the J segment 6 bases; nucleotides outside the gene matches: 6. The V gene's germline CDR1 is SGHRS and CDR2 YFSETQ. CDR3 loop: CASRTGTGGDEKLFF. For the CDR3, the DNA is TGCGCCAGCAGGACCGGGACAGGGGGTGATGAAAAACTGTTTTTT.

The chain combines TRBV5-4 with TRBJ2-3, with D maybe TRBD1 (6 bases). Germline CDR1 and CDR2: SGHNT and YYREEE (reference sequence). The V and J ends lost 1 base and 3 bases respectively, with 12 bases between them. The CDR3 has 15 amino acids. The CDR3 DNA follows: TGTGCCAGCAGCTTGTCTGGACAGAAGACAGATACGCAGTATTTT. Residues: CASSLSGQKTDTQYF.

The rearrangement links TRBV6-1 to TRBJ2-2; 11 bases are a match to TRBD2. Losses at the gene ends were 6 bases for V and 3 bases for J; bases not matched to a gene: 9. Germline loops: CDR1 MNHNS, CDR2 SASEGT. This CDR3 spans 17 amino acids. This CDR3 is CASSELAGVRYTGELFF. The CDR3 nucleotides read TGTGCCAGCAGCGAACTAGCGGGAGTTAGGTACACCGGGGAGCTGTTTTTT.

The chain recombines TRBV5-4 with TRBJ2-1; 12 bases fit TRBD2. The CDR3 has 15 amino acids. Losses at the gene ends were 4 bases for V and 5 bases for J; bases not matched to a gene: 4. Germline CDR1 and CDR2: SGHNT and YYREEE (reference sequence). As DNA, the CDR3 is TGTGCCAGCAGCCGGCGACTAGCGGGAGACAATGAGCAGTTCTTC. Encoded protein: CASSRRLAGDNEQFF.

The chain recombines TRBV7-9 with TRBJ1-1, with no clear D. The ends were cut back, 5 bases at V and 7 bases at J, with 8 bases in the middle. Germline CDR1 SEHNR, CDR2 FQNEAQ (reference sequence). CDR3 length: 11 residues. This chain's CDR3 is CASSHSSEAFF. The CDR3 DNA sequence: TGTGCCAGCAGCCACTCGAGTGAAGCTTTCTTT.

The CDR3 is CASSSGQGAPDTQYF. In nucleotides, the CDR3 is TGTGCCAGCAGCTCCGGACAGGGGGCCCCAGATACGCAGTATTTT. This chain connects TRBV11-3 to TRBJ2-3, with 11 nucleotides matching TRBD1. V lost 4 bases to trimming and J lost 4 bases; unmatched junction nucleotides: 4. Germline values: CDR1 SGHNT, CDR2 YENEEA. This CDR3 has 15 amino acids.

Remarks on this clone: A junction end diverges from the germline sequence, so it may reflect a read error. The chain has TRBV29-1 and TRBJ1-1, with D unresolved. The CDR3 runs 14 residues. CDR1 and CDR2 from the germline V gene are SQVTM and ANQGSEA. CDR3 nucleotide sequence: TGCGGCGTTCACCTAGCCGGCAGCCTCACTGAAGCTTTCTTT. Translation: CGVHLAGSLTEAFF.

As for this clone: An end of the junction differs from the germline gene, which may be a read error. The CDR3: CASSLGGRWNTEAFF. The CDR3 nucleotides read TGTGCCAGCAGTTTAGGCGGGCGCTGGAACACTGAAGCTTTCTTT. The chain employs TRBV7-2 and TRBJ1-1; D remains ambiguous. The CDR3 is made up of 15 amino acids. Germline-derived CDR1 and CDR2 are SGHTA and FQGNSA.

The chain couples TRBV29-1 to TRBJ2-1, with 8 nucleotides matching TRBD2. J gave up 0 bases and V 6 bases, and 13 bases lay outside the gene matches. This CDR3 spans 17 amino acids. The V gene's germline CDR1 is SQVTM and CDR2 ANQGSEA. DNA of the CDR3: TGCAGCGTGCCGGGAGGGGCGGGCCAGAGCTCCTACAATGAGCAGTTCTTC. Translated, it gives CSVPGGAGQSSYNEQFF.

This clone has just a few counts. The chain carries TRBV28 and TRBJ1-5; D remains unclear. Trimming stripped 1 base from V and 7 bases from J, with 8 bases between. Germline V gene lookup returns CDR1 MDHEN and CDR2 SYDVKM. This CDR3 region has 13 residues. The CDR3 DNA is TGTGCCAGCAGTTTATTATCGGGGCAGCCCCAGCATTTT. Encoded protein: CASSLLSGQPQHF.

The V and J genes are TRBV18 and TRBJ1-1; tentative D call: TRBD1 (6 bases). Trimming stripped 4 bases from V and 1 base from J, with 13 bases between. CDR3 length: 15 residues. Per the germline V gene, CDR1 is KGHSH and CDR2 is LQKENI. CDR3: CASSQRQVSNTEAFF. In DNA, the CDR3 is TGTGCCAGCTCACAGCGACAGGTTTCGAACACTGAAGCTTTCTTT.

The chain carries TRBV7-9 and TRBJ1-2; D call uncertain. The CDR3 totals 13 residues. From germline, CDR1 is SEHNR and CDR2 FQNEAQ (reference sequence). V was clipped by 2 bases and J by 5 bases, with 9 bases between them. CDR3 coding DNA: TGTGCCAGCAGCTTATCTTCGGGGTATGGCTACACCTTC. Its translation: CASSLSSGYGYTF. The whole variable domain, filled in from reference TRBV7-9 and TRBJ1-2, reads DTGVSQNPRHKITKRGQNVTFRCDPISEHNRLYWYRQTLGQGPEFLTYFQNEAQLEKSRLLSDRFSAERPKGSFSTLEIQRTEQGDSAMYLCASSLSSGYGYTFGSGTRLTVV.

The chain carries TRBV28 and TRBJ1-6, with D possibly TRBD1 on 6 matching bases. CDR3 length: 12 amino acids. Germline lookup yields CDR1 MDHEN and CDR2 SYDVKM. V lost 6 bases and J lost 14, with 14 bases in between. The DNA of the CDR3 is TGTGCCAGCAGGCCCGGGGGGGGCACCCTCCACTTT. The encoded protein is CASRPGGGTLHF. The full variable domain, with the rest looked up from reference TRBV28 and TRBJ1-6, is DVKVTQSSRYLVKRTGEKVFLECVQDMDHENMFWYRQDPGLGLRLIYFSYDVKMKEKGDIPEGYSVSREKKERFSLILESASTNQTSMYLCASRPGGGTLHFGNGTRLTVT.

The rearrangement uses TRBV2 and TRBJ1-2, with TRBD1 as a possible D gene (5 bases). The germline V gene has CDR1 SNHLY and CDR2 FYNNEI. CDR3 length: 14 residues. Trimming left V 7 bases short and J 1 base short, with 13 bases between. The DNA for the CDR3 is TGTGCCAGCACCACCAGGGCCCGTAACTATGGCTACACCTTC. Protein sequence: CASTTRARNYGYTF.

CDR3 residues: CASSNYYPYEQYF. CDR3 DNA: TGTGCCAGTAGTAACTACTACCCCTACGAGCAGTACTTC. This chain links TRBV19 with TRBJ2-7; D is ambiguous. Trimming removed 4 bases at V and 2 bases at J, with 9 bases between. In germline, CDR1 is LNHDA, CDR2 SQIVND (reference sequence). This CDR3 spans 13 amino acids.

This clone has only a few counts. The rearrangement joins TRBV5-6 to TRBJ2-7; 7 bases agree with TRBD2. Germline loops: CDR1 SGHDT, CDR2 YYEEEE. CDR3 length: 16 amino acids. The ends lost 3 bases at V and 0 bases at J; junction bases unmatched: 9. The CDR3 DNA reads as TGTGCCAGCAGCTGGGGAGCGGGGTCTAGCTCCTACGAGCAGTACTTC. Translation gives CASSWGAGSSSYEQYF.

The table lists this clone with a count of one. The chain combines TRBV6-6 with TRBJ2-2, with D hard to call. CDR3 size: 15 residues. The V end was cut by 3 bases, the J end by 4 bases, with 12 bases between. Germline CDR1 is MNHNY and CDR2 is SVGAGI (reference sequence). Here the CDR3 DNA reads TGTGCCAGCAGTTATCGCGCGGAAGGCACCGGGGAGCTGTTTTTT. The encoded protein is CASSYRAEGTGELFF.

The chain combines TRBV13 with TRBJ1-2; a weak D match, TRBD1 (6 bases). V was cut by 5 bases and J by 6 bases, with 16 bases left in between. The CDR3 contains 14 residues. Germline V gene lookup returns CDR1 PRHDT and CDR2 FYEKMQ (reference sequence). CDR3 in DNA: TGTGCCAGCAGCGCGTACAGGGTAATCGATGGCTACACCTTC. This gives the protein CASSAYRVIDGYTF.

The chain recombines TRBV4-2 with TRBJ2-1; D may be TRBD2 (6 bases). The V gene's germline CDR1 is LGHNA and CDR2 YNFKEQ. The germline V and J ends were trimmed by 1 base and 9 bases, with 13 bases remaining between them. CDR3 length equals 14 residues. The CDR3 DNA reads TGTGCCAGCAGCCAAGCATCCGGGGGAGGTGAGCAGTTCTTC. Protein sequence: CASSQASGGGEQFF.

This clone was found a few times. The CDR3 nucleotides are TGTGCCAGCAGCGCCCTGGGGGGGTTAGCGGGGGCTGGGGAGACCCAGTACTTC. Its protein product is CASSALGGLAGAGETQYF. This chain connects TRBV9 to TRBJ2-5, with 9 bases lining up with TRBD2. CDR3 length: 18 amino acids. From germline, CDR1 is SGDLS and CDR2 YYNGEE. The junction had 17 bases not matched to a gene; V was cut back by 3 bases and J by 5 bases. The full variable domain, with the rest looked up from reference TRBV9 and TRBJ2-5, is DSGVTQTPKHLITATGQRVTLRCSPRSGDLSVYWYQQSLDQGLQFLIQYYNGEERAKGNILERFSAQQFPDLHSELNLSSLELGDSALYFCASSALGGLAGAGETQYFGPGTRLLVL.

The genes are TRBV7-6 and TRBJ1-4; 12 nucleotides agree with TRBD1. V was clipped by 5 bases and J by 8 bases; unmatched bases: 6. Germline loops: CDR1 SGHVS, CDR2 FNYEAQ. The CDR3 loop spans 15 amino acids. This chain's CDR3 is CASSPGQGAGEKLFF. DNA for the CDR3: TGTGCCAGCAGCCCGGGACAGGGGGCCGGAGAAAAACTGTTTTTT. The full variable domain, rest sourced from reference TRBV7-6 and TRBJ1-4, is GAGVSQSPRYKVTKRGQDVALRCDPISGHVSLYWYRQALGQGPEFLTYFNYEAQQDKSGLPNDRFSAERPEGSISTLTIQRTEQRDSAMYRCASSPGQGAGEKLFFGSGTQLSVL.

The rearrangement uses TRBV2 and TRBJ2-4; 8 bases agree with TRBD1. V gave up 7 bases and J gave up 1 base; unmatched junction bases: 6. The germline CDR1 and CDR2 sequences are SNHLY and FYNNEI. This CDR3 spans 15 amino acids. The CDR3 spells CASKTGVAAKNIQYF. The CDR3 nucleotides are TGTGCCAGCAAGACAGGGGTCGCGGCCAAAAACATTCAGTACTTC.

This clone turned up a few times. This chain uses TRBV5-6 with TRBJ1-4, with D uncertain. There are 15 residues in the CDR3. V dropped 0 bases and J dropped 4 bases, with 10 bases sitting between them. Germline lookup yields CDR1 SGHDT and CDR2 YYEEEE. CDR3 residues: CASSLAGSYNEKLFF. The DNA for the CDR3 is TGTGCCAGCAGCTTGGCCGGGTCCTATAATGAAAAACTGTTTTTT.

This sequence joins TRBV14 and TRBJ2-2; D call uncertain. The length of the CDR3 is 14 residues. Germline V lookup: CDR1 SGHDN, CDR2 FVKESK. V was trimmed by 3 bases and J by 3 bases, leaving 8 bases between them. The CDR3: CASSQGRYTGELFF. The CDR3 nucleotides are TGTGCCAGCAGCCAGGGCCGATACACCGGGGAGCTGTTTTTT.

The rearrangement joins TRBV27 to TRBJ2-3; TRBD2 matches at 8 bases. The CDR3 contains 16 residues. Germline V CDR1 and CDR2: MNHEY, SMNVEV (reference sequence). V lost 6 bases and J lost 5; bases outside the gene matches: 13. This CDR3 reads CASSFRGRGAVDTQYF. CDR3 bases: TGTGCCAGCAGCTTCCGGGGGCGGGGGGCGGTAGATACGCAGTATTTT.

This clone was counted only a few times. The J gene is TRBJ1-3, the V gene TRBV11-3, with D uncertain. The V end was cut by 5 bases, the J end by 3 bases, with 8 bases between. The CDR3 length is 13 residues. Germline V gene lookup returns CDR1 SGHNT and CDR2 YENEEA. CDR3: CASSIAVGNTIYF. CDR3 bases: TGTGCCAGCAGCATCGCGGTTGGAAACACCATATATTTT.